This T cell receptor beta chain was retrieved from a study of tumor and adjacent non-tumor tissue in lung cancer. Study context: The cohort had 12 adenocarcinoma, a couple of squamous cell and 1 small cell patients.

RNA was extracted from bulk tissue without any cell sorting. This non-tumor lung sample came from over 3 cm beyond the tumor edge. Study-wide points: Normal lung showed higher cumulative top 100 clone frequency than tumor.

TCRbeta libraries were built with three rounds of nested PCR, modified from ARM-PCR. TCRdb reanalysed the multiplex PCR reads using MiXCR and keeps one entry per CDR3 protein. The profile covers about 98,000 distinct CDR3 sequences, with 75% to 85% appearing a single time and less than 40% taken by the ten largest. This clonotype was recorded a few times. Its specificity is unknown. Being one base from a much bigger clone, this may be a read error. Germline-derived CDR1 and CDR2 are SGHDT and YYEEEE. The CDR3 contains 12 residues. The chain uses TRBV5-6 and TRBJ1-1; D is undetermined. Sequencing used distant non-tumor lung tissue. The clonotype comes from a man in his sixties with small cell lung cancer. This CDR3 is CANSLARAEAFF. CDR3 sequence (DNA): TGTGCCAACAGCTTGGCCAGAGCGGAAGCTTTCTTT.